This TCR beta chain was identified in a study of regulatory T cells in long-lasting Graves disease. With iRepertoire HTBI primers and Arm-PCR of CDR3 regions, TCR beta libraries were built. TCRdb reprocessed the multiplex PCR reads via MiXCR and lists one record per CDR3 protein. Among about 360,000 distinct CDR3 sequences listed, under 20% were seen once. The table lists this clonotype with many counts. Stated time point: newly diagnosed GD, antithyroid drugs for less than 3 months. The authors made the TCR library using RNA they extracted from PBMCs. The data were also submitted as part of a second study, on T cells in Graves' hyperthyroidism and ophthalmopathy. That source notes: Separation of ophthalmopathy from stable hyperthyroidism was achieved by a 13 V-J model.

Sequencing used peripheral blood mononuclear cells (PBMCs), obtained at new diagnosis, from a patient treated with antithyroid drugs. The receptor comes from a woman aged 18-29 years with Graves disease.

This CDR3 is CASSPGIGETQYF. Here the CDR3 DNA reads TGTGCCAGCAGCCCTGGGATTGGAGAGACCCAGTACTTC. The genes are TRBV9 and TRBJ2-5; D not certain. This CDR3 region has 13 residues. Trimming shortened V by 4 bases and J by 4 bases, and 11 bases separated the two germline ends. Germline CDR1 reads SGDLS; CDR2 reads YYNGEE.